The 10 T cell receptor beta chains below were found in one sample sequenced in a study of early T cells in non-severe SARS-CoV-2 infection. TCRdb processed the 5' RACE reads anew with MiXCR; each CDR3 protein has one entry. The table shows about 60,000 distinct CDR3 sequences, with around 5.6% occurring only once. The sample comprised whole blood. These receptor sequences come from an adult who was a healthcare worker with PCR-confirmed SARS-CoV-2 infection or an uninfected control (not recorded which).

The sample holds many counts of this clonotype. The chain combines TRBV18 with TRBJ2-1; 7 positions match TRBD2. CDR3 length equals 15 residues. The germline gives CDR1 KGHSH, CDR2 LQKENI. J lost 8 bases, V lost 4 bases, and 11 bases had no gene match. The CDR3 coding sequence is TGTGCCAGCTCACGGCGGGAGAGCAATATCGATGAGCAGTTCTTC. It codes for CASSRRESNIDEQFF.

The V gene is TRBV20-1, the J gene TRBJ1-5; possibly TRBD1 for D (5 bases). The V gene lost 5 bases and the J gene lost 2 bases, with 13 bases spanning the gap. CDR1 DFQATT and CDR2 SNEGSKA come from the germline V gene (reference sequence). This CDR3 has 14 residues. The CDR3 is CSAGGGRGNQPQHF. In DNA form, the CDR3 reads TGCAGTGCTGGGGGGGGACGGGGCAATCAGCCCCAGCATTTT.

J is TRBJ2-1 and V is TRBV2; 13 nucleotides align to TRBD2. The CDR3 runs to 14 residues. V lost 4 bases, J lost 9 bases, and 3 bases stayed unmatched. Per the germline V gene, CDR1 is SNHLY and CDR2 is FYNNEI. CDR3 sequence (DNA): TGTGCCAGCAGTGGGACTAGCGGGAGCAGTGAGCAGTTCTTC. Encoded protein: CASSGTSGSSEQFF.

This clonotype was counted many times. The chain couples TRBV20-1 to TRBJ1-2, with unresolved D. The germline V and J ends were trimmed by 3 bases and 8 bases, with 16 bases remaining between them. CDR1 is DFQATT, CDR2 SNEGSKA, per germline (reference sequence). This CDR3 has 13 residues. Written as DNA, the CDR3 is TGCAGTGCTAGTCCTATCAGGATGGGGGGCTACACCTTC. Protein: CSASPIRMGGYTF.

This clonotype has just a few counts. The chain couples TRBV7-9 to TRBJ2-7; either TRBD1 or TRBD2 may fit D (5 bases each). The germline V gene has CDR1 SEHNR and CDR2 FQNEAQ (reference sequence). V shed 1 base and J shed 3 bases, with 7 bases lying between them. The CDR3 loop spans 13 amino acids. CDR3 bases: TGTGCCAGCAGCTTAGGGGACGGCTACGAGCAGTACTTC. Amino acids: CASSLGDGYEQYF. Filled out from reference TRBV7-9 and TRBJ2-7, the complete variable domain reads DTGVSQNPRHKITKRGQNVTFRCDPISEHNRLYWYRQTLGQGPEFLTYFQNEAQLEKSRLLSDRFSAERPKGSFSTLEIQRTEQGDSAMYLCASSLGDGYEQYFGPGTRLTVT.

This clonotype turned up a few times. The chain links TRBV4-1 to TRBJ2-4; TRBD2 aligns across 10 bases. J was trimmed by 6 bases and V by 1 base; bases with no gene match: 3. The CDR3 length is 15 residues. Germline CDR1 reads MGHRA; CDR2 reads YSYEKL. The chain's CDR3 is CASSQVRLAGNIQYF. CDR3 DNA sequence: TGCGCCAGCAGCCAAGTGAGACTAGCGGGAAACATTCAGTACTTC.

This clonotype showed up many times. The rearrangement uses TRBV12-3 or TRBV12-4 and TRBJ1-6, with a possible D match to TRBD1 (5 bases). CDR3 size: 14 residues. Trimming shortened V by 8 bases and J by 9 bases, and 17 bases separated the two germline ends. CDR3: CASGPPPGGSPLHF. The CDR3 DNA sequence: TGTGCCAGCGGCCCCCCCCCCGGGGGTTCACCCCTCCACTTT.

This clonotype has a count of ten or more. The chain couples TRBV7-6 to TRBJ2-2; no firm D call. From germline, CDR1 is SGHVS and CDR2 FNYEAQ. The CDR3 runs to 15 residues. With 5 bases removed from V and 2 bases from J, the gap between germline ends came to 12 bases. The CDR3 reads CASSPTGPNTGELFF. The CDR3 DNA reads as TGTGCCAGCAGCCCAACCGGGCCTAACACCGGGGAGCTGTTTTTT. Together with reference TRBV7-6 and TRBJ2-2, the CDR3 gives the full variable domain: GAGVSQSPRYKVTKRGQDVALRCDPISGHVSLYWYRQALGQGPEFLTYFNYEAQQDKSGLPNDRFSAERPEGSISTLTIQRTEQRDSAMYRCASSPTGPNTGELFFGEGSRLTVL.

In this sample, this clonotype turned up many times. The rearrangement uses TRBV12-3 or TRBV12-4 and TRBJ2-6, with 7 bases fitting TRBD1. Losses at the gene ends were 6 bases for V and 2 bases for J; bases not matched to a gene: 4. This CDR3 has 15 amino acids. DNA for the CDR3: TGTGCCAGCAGCGGAGACAGGGCTGGGGCCAACGTCCTGACTTTC. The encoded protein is CASSGDRAGANVLTF.

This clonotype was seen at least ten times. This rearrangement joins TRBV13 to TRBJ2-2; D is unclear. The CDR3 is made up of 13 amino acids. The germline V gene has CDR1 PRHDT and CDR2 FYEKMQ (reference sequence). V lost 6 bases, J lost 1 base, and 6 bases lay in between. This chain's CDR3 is CASRNENTGELFF. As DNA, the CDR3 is TGTGCCAGCAGGAACGAGAACACCGGGGAGCTGTTTTTT. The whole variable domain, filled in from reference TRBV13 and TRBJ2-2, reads AAGVIQSPRHLIKEKRETATLKCYPIPRHDTVYWYQQGPGQDPQFLISFYEKMQSDKGSIPDRFSAQQFSDYHSELNMSSLELGDSALYFCASRNENTGELFFGEGSRLTVL.